This TCR beta chain was sequenced in a study of control samples from healthy donors and cancer patients. TCRdb keeps only in-frame clones here, not all; method: immunoSEQ multiplex PCR. This sample has 15,000 or so clones, with around three quarters found just once. The sequenced sample consisted of formalin-fixed, paraffin-embedded tissue. The clonotype was recovered from a female donor with lung cancer.

CDR3 residues: CASREGLLNQPQHF. The CDR3 coding sequence is TGTGCCAGCAGGGAGGGACTCCTCAATCAGCCCCAGCATTTT. The chain joins TRBV2 to TRBJ1-5, with D perhaps TRBD1 (5 bases). The germline V gene encodes CDR1 SNHLY and CDR2 FYNNEI. The length of the CDR3 is 14 residues. The V gene lost 6 bases and the J gene lost 3 bases, with 12 bases spanning the gap.